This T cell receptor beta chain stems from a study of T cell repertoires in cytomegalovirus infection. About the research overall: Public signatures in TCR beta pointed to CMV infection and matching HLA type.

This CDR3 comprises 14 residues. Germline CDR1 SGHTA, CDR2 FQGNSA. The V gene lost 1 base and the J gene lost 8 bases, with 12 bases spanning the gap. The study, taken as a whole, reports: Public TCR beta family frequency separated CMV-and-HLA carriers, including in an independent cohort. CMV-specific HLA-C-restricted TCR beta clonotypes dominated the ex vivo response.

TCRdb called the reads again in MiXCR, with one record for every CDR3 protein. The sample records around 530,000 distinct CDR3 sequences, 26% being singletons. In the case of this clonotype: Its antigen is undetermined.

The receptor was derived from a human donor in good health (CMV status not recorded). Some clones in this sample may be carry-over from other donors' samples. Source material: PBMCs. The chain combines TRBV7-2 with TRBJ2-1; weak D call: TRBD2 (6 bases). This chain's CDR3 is CASSLVGSLDEQFF. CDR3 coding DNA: TGTGCCAGCAGCTTAGTCGGGAGTTTAGATGAGCAGTTCTTC. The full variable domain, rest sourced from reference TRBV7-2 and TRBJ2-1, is GAGVSQSPSNKVTEKGKDVELRCDPISGHTALYWYRQSLGQGLEFLIYFQGNSAPDKSGLPSDRFSAERTGGSVSTLTIQRTQQEDSAVYLCASSLVGSLDEQFFGPGTRLTVL.